A single sample is the source of the 19 T cell receptor beta chains below, sequenced in a study of T-cell reconstitution after alpha-beta-depleted transplantation in children. Unique molecular identifiers were incorporated when the TCRbeta library was constructed. TCRdb itself ran the PCR reads through MiXCR, one entry per CDR3 protein. In the table there are around 700,000 distinct CDR3 sequences, roughly 14% of which are singletons. The source was PBMCs, collected before TCRalphabeta/CD19-depleted stem cell transplant. Receptor source: a girl aged 2 to 9 with congenital amegakaryocytic thrombocytopenia, due to receive a stem cell transplant.

In its sample, this clonotype was seen a few times. The chain joins TRBV4-1 to TRBJ2-7; 7 bases align to TRBD1. In germline, CDR1 is MGHRA, CDR2 YSYEKL. Germline trimming cut 0 bases from V and 0 bases from J; bases unmatched to any gene: 11. The CDR3 is made up of 18 amino acids. CDR3 DNA sequence: TGCGCCAGCAGCCAAGAACCAATAGACAGGGATGCCTCCTACGAGCAGTACTTC. Its protein product is CASSQEPIDRDASYEQYF.

This clonotype has a count of ten or more. This chain joins TRBV20-1 and TRBJ2-2; TRBD2 matches 12 bases. The length of the CDR3 is 17 residues. With 0 bases clipped from V and 5 bases from J, the junction kept 7 bases outside the gene matches. Germline-derived CDR1 and CDR2 are DFQATT and SNEGSKA (reference sequence). As DNA, the CDR3 is TGCAGTGCTAGAGACCCCAGGACTAGCGGGACTACCGGGGAGCTGTTTTTT. Translating it yields CSARDPRTSGTTGELFF.

The V gene is TRBV7-9, the J gene TRBJ2-2; the match to TRBD1 covers 7 bases. This CDR3 region has 15 residues. Trimming cost V 5 bases and J 2 bases; bases outside gene matches: 5. Germline-derived CDR1 and CDR2 are SEHNR and FQNEAQ (reference sequence). CDR3 sequence reads: CASSQGTDNTGELFF. CDR3 sequence (DNA): TGTGCCAGCAGCCAAGGGACAGACAACACCGGGGAGCTGTTTTTT.

This clonotype has ten or more counts. The CDR3 coding sequence is TGCAGTGTTAGGGGCTCGGGACTAGCGGGAGCTCCGGATACGCAGTATTTT. Its protein is CSVRGSGLAGAPDTQYF. The V call is TRBV20-1, the J call TRBJ2-3; the match to TRBD2 covers 14 bases. The CDR3 length is 17 residues. Germline-derived CDR1 and CDR2 are DFQATT and SNEGSKA (reference sequence). V trimming: 7 bases; J trimming: 6 bases; junction bases outside the gene matches: 15.

This clonotype came up many times. The rearrangement joins TRBV12-3 or TRBV12-4 to TRBJ2-1; 9 bases align to TRBD2. The trim removed 7 bases at V and 9 bases at J, leaving 10 bases unmatched. The CDR3 is 14 residues long. The CDR3 loop is CASKLGLAVGEQFF. DNA for the CDR3: TGTGCCAGCAAATTGGGACTAGCAGTGGGTGAGCAGTTCTTC.

This clonotype has more than one count but fewer than ten. The V gene is TRBV24-1, the J gene TRBJ2-7; TRBD2 matches 11 bases. The CDR3 totals 15 residues. V trimming: 0 bases; J trimming: 3 bases; junction bases outside the gene matches: 0. From germline, CDR1 is KGHDR and CDR2 SFDVKD. The CDR3 loop reads CATSDLTSGSYEQYF. The CDR3 nucleotides are TGTGCCACCAGTGATTTGACTAGCGGGAGCTACGAGCAGTACTTC.

The chain combines TRBV7-7 with TRBJ2-2, with a possible D match to TRBD2 (6 bases). Germline lookup yields CDR1 SSHAT and CDR2 FNYEAQ (reference sequence). V lost 2 bases, J lost 6 bases, and 16 bases lay in between. The CDR3 has 16 amino acids. The CDR3 nucleotides read TGTGCCAGCAGCTTATATTCCGGGAGTAGGGCCGGGGAGCTGTTTTTT. This gives the protein CASSLYSGSRAGELFF.

This clonotype was observed at least ten times. The chain links TRBV4-1 to TRBJ2-3; D is ambiguous. V was pared by 1 base and J by 5 bases, with 10 bases between. CDR1 is MGHRA and CDR2 is YSYEKL in the germline V gene. CDR3 size: 14 residues. In DNA form, the CDR3 reads TGCGCCAGCAGCCAAGTCTCCCCTCGAGATACGCAGTATTTT. Its protein product is CASSQVSPRDTQYF.

This clonotype was seen repeatedly, ten times or more. The CDR3 loop is CASGQGAKTQYF. In DNA, the CDR3 is TGTGCCAGCGGTCAGGGGGCGAAGACCCAGTACTTC. This chain links TRBV12-3 or TRBV12-4 with TRBJ2-5; 8 positions match TRBD1. V trimming: 8 bases; J trimming: 6 bases; junction bases outside the gene matches: 5. CDR3 length: 12 amino acids.

This clonotype was found many times. The chain recombines TRBV7-6 with TRBJ2-1; 12 bases agree with TRBD1. Germline V gene lookup returns CDR1 SGHVS and CDR2 FNYEAQ. V lost 1 base and J lost 12; bases outside the gene matches: 13. The CDR3 is 17 amino acids. In DNA, the CDR3 is TGTGCCAGCAGCTTAGGAACCGGGGGACAGGGGGCGATCCTGCAGTTCTTC. It encodes CASSLGTGGQGAILQFF.

The chain employs TRBV5-1 and TRBJ2-5; D perhaps matches TRBD2 (5 bases). Trimming removed 6 bases at V and 4 bases at J, with 19 bases between. Germline loops: CDR1 SGHRS, CDR2 YFSETQ. The CDR3 sequence is 15 residues long. The CDR3 here is CASTESPNRGETQYF. In DNA, the CDR3 is TGCGCCAGCACCGAATCGCCGAACCGGGGAGAGACCCAGTACTTC.

This clonotype has only a few counts. The chain employs TRBV5-1 and TRBJ2-1; TRBD1 agrees at 9 bases. Unmatched junction bases numbered 1, after V lost 0 bases and J lost 3 bases. Germline-derived CDR1 and CDR2 are SGHRS and YFSETQ. This CDR3 is 15 amino acids long. As DNA, the CDR3 is TGCGCCAGCAGCTTGGGACAGGGGGGCTACAATGAGCAGTTCTTC. Translating gives CASSLGQGGYNEQFF.

This clonotype has ten or more counts. This chain's CDR3 is CASTGLAGTDTQYF. Here the CDR3 DNA reads TGCGCCAGCACCGGACTAGCAGGCACAGATACGCAGTATTTT. The rearrangement joins TRBV5-1 to TRBJ2-3, with 8 bases matching TRBD2. This CDR3 is 14 amino acids long. The germline CDR1 and CDR2 sequences are SGHRS and YFSETQ. V lost 6 bases to trimming and J lost 1 base; unmatched junction nucleotides: 4.

The rearrangement uses TRBV20-1 and TRBJ2-1; 12 nucleotides agree with TRBD2. The V and J ends lost 1 base and 10 bases, in that order; junction bases with no gene match: 5. This CDR3 has 14 residues. Germline CDR1 DFQATT, CDR2 SNEGSKA (reference sequence). The CDR3 sequence: CSARGLAGVGEQFF. The CDR3 bases are TGCAGTGCTAGAGGACTAGCGGGAGTTGGGGAGCAGTTCTTC.

This clonotype has ten or more counts. The chain links TRBV5-1 to TRBJ2-2; D unresolved. This CDR3 has 15 residues. V lost 1 base, J lost 5 bases, and 12 bases lay in between. CDR1 and CDR2 from the germline V gene are SGHRS and YFSETQ. CDR3 in amino acids: CASSLTSQGTGELFF. The CDR3 bases are TGCGCCAGCAGCTTGACCTCACAAGGTACCGGGGAGCTGTTTTTT.

The table lists this clonotype with many counts. The chain uses TRBV28 and TRBJ2-1; 11 nucleotides agree with TRBD2. Germline CDR1 MDHEN, CDR2 SYDVKM. With 6 bases clipped from V and 0 bases from J, the junction kept 7 bases outside the gene matches. The CDR3 has 17 residues. CDR3 sequence: CASRQTSGIISYNEQFF. Here the CDR3 DNA reads TGTGCCAGCAGGCAGACTAGCGGGATTATCTCCTACAATGAGCAGTTCTTC.

This clonotype was counted a few times. The chain has TRBV19 and TRBJ2-2; tentative D call: TRBD1 (5 bases). The CDR3 length is 12 residues. Per the germline V gene, CDR1 is LNHDA and CDR2 is SQIVND (reference sequence). Trimming took 6 bases from V and 9 from J, leaving 11 bases between them. DNA for the CDR3: TGTGCCAGTAGGCTCCAGGGCCGGGAGCTGTTTTTT. Its translation: CASRLQGRELFF. The whole variable domain, filled in from reference TRBV19 and TRBJ2-2, reads DGGITQSPKYLFRKEGQNVTLSCEQNLNHDAMYWYRQDPGQGLRLIYYSQIVNDFQKGDIAEGYSVSREKKESFPLTVTSAQKNPTAFYLCASRLQGRELFFGEGSRLTVL.

V usage is TRBV3-1 and J usage is TRBJ2-2; D gene ambiguous. V was clipped by 11 bases and J by 1 base, with 11 bases between them. Per germline, CDR1 LGHDT and CDR2 YNNKEL (reference sequence). This CDR3 has 13 amino acids. The CDR3 loop reads CASDRQNTGELFF. The CDR3 bases are TGTGCCTCGGACCGACAGAACACCGGGGAGCTGTTTTTT. Looking up the rest from reference TRBV3-1 and TRBJ2-2 gives the full variable domain: DTAVSQTPKYLVTQMGNDKSIKCEQNLGHDTMYWYKQDSKKFLKIMFSYNNKELIINETVPNRFSPKSPDKAHLNLHINSLELGDSAVYFCASDRQNTGELFFGEGSRLTVL.

This clonotype was found many times. The rearrangement uses TRBV11-2 and TRBJ2-1; 9 nucleotides align to TRBD2. This CDR3 has 19 residues. V was clipped by 5 bases and J by 7 bases; unmatched bases: 21. The germline V gene has CDR1 SGHAT and CDR2 FQNNGV. CDR3 bases: TGTGCCAGCAGCGTGTATAGCGGGAGATACTATTTGGGTCTGAATGAGCAGTTCTTC. It specifies CASSVYSGRYYLGLNEQFF. Complete variable domain (other parts from reference TRBV11-2 and TRBJ2-1): EAGVAQSPRYKIIEKRQSVAFWCNPISGHATLYWYQQILGQGPKLLIQFQNNGVVDDSQLPKDRFSAERLKGVDSTLKIQPAKLEDSAVYLCASSVYSGRYYLGLNEQFFGPGTRLTVL.